The 25 T cell receptor beta chains below were found in one sample sequenced in a study of beta chain features in type 1 diabetes. The authors reverse transcribed all of the isolated RNA, so sequencing captured expressed TCRB transcripts. TCRdb's copy holds only in-frame clones and misses some; the assay was immunoSEQ multiplex PCR. The repertoire holds around 400,000 clones, roughly 12% seen once, with 0.017% in the top ten. Sample: naive CD4+ T cells from blood. These receptors originate from a man between 18 and 35 years old in good health.

V is TRBV7-9 and J is TRBJ1-2, with D possibly TRBD1 on 5 matching bases. The CDR3 length is 14 residues. V lost 7 bases and J lost 4, with 16 bases in between. Germline CDR1 and CDR2: SEHNR and FQNEAQ (reference sequence). In DNA form, the CDR3 reads TGTGCCAGCATCCCCGGGGGTTCTATCTATGGCTACACCTTC. Translating gives CASIPGGSIYGYTF.

This sequence joins TRBV7-2 and TRBJ2-7, with D maybe TRBD2 (5 bases). This CDR3 comprises 15 residues. Per germline, CDR1 SGHTA and CDR2 FQGNSA. The germline V and J ends were trimmed by 2 bases and 1 base, with 12 bases remaining between them. In DNA, the CDR3 is TGTGCCAGCAGCTTACGGACCCCGGGATCCTACGAGCAGTACTTC. This encodes CASSLRTPGSYEQYF.

This clone was seen a few times. This chain uses TRBV5-6 with TRBJ2-6; no firm D call. There are 16 residues in the CDR3. Trimming left V 0 bases short and J 0 bases short, with 7 bases between. Germline V gene sequence: CDR1 SGHDT, CDR2 YYEEEE. CDR3 sequence reads: CASSLGRPSGANVLTF. The CDR3 DNA sequence: TGTGCCAGCAGCTTGGGGCGGCCCTCTGGGGCCAACGTCCTGACTTTC.

This CDR3 reads CASSVGGVDQPQHF. As DNA, the CDR3 is TGCGCCAGCAGTGTAGGAGGGGTGGATCAGCCCCAGCATTTT. The V and J genes are TRBV5-1 and TRBJ1-5, with D perhaps matching TRBD1 (5 bases). Germline CDR1 is SGHRS and CDR2 is YFSETQ. Trimming stripped 5 bases from V and 5 bases from J, with 14 bases between. The CDR3 consists of 14 residues. Supplemented by reference TRBV5-1 and TRBJ1-5, the full variable domain reads KAGVTQTPRYLIKTRGQQVTLSCSPISGHRSVSWYQQTPGQGLQFLFEYFSETQRNKGNFPGRFSGRQFSNSRSEMNVSTLELGDSALYLCASSVGGVDQPQHFGDGTRLSIL.

This clone appeared a few times. This chain connects TRBV6-5 to TRBJ2-3; TRBD1 agrees at 9 bases. The CDR3 runs to 14 residues. Germline V gives CDR1 MNHEY, CDR2 SVGAGI. J lost 7 bases, V lost 5 bases, and 7 bases had no gene match. The CDR3 is CASSRDRERNTQYF. The CDR3 nucleotides are TGTGCCAGCAGTCGGGACAGGGAACGAAATACGCAGTATTTT.

The sample holds a few counts of this clone. The V and J genes are TRBV5-4 and TRBJ2-5; tentative D call: TRBD1 (8 bases). This CDR3 spans 19 amino acids. The germline CDR1 and CDR2 sequences are SGHNT and YYREEE (reference sequence). V was trimmed by 4 bases and J by 5 bases, leaving 30 bases between them. As DNA, the CDR3 is TGTGCCAGCAGCCCGTCGGCGGGGGCAGGGGGCAGTGGTAAGGAGACCCAGTACTTC. Translation: CASSPSAGAGGSGKETQYF.

This clone has a handful of counts. The chain joins TRBV5-1 to TRBJ2-3; D gene ambiguous. The V end was cut by 1 base, the J end by 0 bases, with 12 bases between. The CDR3 length is 16 residues. Per germline, CDR1 SGHRS and CDR2 YFSETQ. CDR3 residues: CASSLKTATSTDTQYF. The CDR3 bases are TGCGCCAGCAGCTTGAAAACTGCCACTAGCACAGATACGCAGTATTTT.

This clone appeared a few times. The rearrangement links TRBV30 to TRBJ2-7; 8 bases are shared with TRBD1. CDR3 size: 14 residues. Looked up from germline, CDR1 is GTSNPN and CDR2 is SVGIG (reference sequence). The J segment lost 3 bases and the V segment lost 1 base, leaving 5 bases of the junction unmatched. The CDR3 sequence is CAWSGGQAVYEQYF. CDR3 in DNA: TGTGCCTGGAGTGGGGGACAGGCAGTCTACGAGCAGTACTTC.

This chain links TRBV5-4 with TRBJ2-1; maybe TRBD1 (6 bases). The CDR3 runs to 12 residues. CDR1 and CDR2 (germline): SGHNT, YYREEE (reference sequence). V was clipped by 4 bases and J by 12 bases, with 14 bases between them. CDR3 residues: CASSPSRDTQFF. The CDR3 bases are TGTGCCAGCAGCCCCTCCCGGGACACGCAGTTCTTC.

This chain uses TRBV7-9 with TRBJ1-1; no clear D. The CDR3 length is 15 residues. V lost 2 bases and J 1 base, leaving 11 bases between the germline ends. CDR1 and CDR2 (germline): SEHNR, FQNEAQ (reference sequence). This chain's CDR3 is CASSLRPAANTEAFF. DNA for the CDR3: TGTGCCAGCAGCTTAAGGCCAGCGGCGAACACTGAAGCTTTCTTT.

The chain uses TRBV15 and TRBJ1-5; TRBD1 matches at 7 bases. The J segment lost 4 bases and the V segment lost 1 base, leaving 4 bases of the junction unmatched. Germline lookup yields CDR1 LNHNV and CDR2 YYDKDF (reference sequence). This CDR3 has 15 residues. CDR3 sequence reads: CATSRGRDRNQPQHF. The CDR3 coding sequence is TGTGCCACCAGCAGAGGCCGGGACAGAAATCAGCCCCAGCATTTT.

J is TRBJ1-1 and V is TRBV7-9; a weak D match, TRBD1 (5 bases). Germline CDR1 SEHNR, CDR2 FQNEAQ (reference sequence). V was pared by 2 bases and J by 4 bases, with 14 bases between. CDR3 length: 15 amino acids. The chain's CDR3 is CASSLRGSSGTEAFF. CDR3 sequence (DNA): TGTGCCAGCAGCTTAAGGGGTAGTTCGGGCACTGAAGCTTTCTTT.

This clone was counted only a few times. J is TRBJ2-7 and V is TRBV27, with a weak D call TRBD1 (6 bases). The CDR3 runs to 15 residues. The germline gives CDR1 MNHEY, CDR2 SMNVEV (reference sequence). Trimming left V 1 base short and J 2 bases short, with 12 bases between. The CDR3 DNA reads as TGTGCCAGCAGTTTATTTGACAGGCGACCCTACGAGCAGTACTTC. It yields the protein CASSLFDRRPYEQYF.

This clone was detected a few times. This chain connects TRBV7-9 to TRBJ2-2; D uncertain. Germline V gene data show CDR1 as SEHNR and CDR2 as FQNEAQ (reference sequence). This CDR3 is built from 13 residues. V lost 4 bases and J 3 bases, leaving 6 bases between the germline ends. DNA of the CDR3: TGTGCCAGCAGCTCTTCCTACACCGGGGAGCTGTTTTTT. This gives the protein CASSSSYTGELFF.

This chain links TRBV6-1 with TRBJ2-7, with TRBD1 matching over 7 bases. The CDR3 extends over 13 amino acids. The junction had 3 bases not matched to a gene; V was cut back by 4 bases and J by 3 bases. The germline V gene encodes CDR1 MNHNS and CDR2 SASEGT. The CDR3 DNA sequence: TGTGCCAGCAGTGGACAGGGAATCTACGAGCAGTACTTC. It codes for CASSGQGIYEQYF.

V usage is TRBV19 and J usage is TRBJ2-1; weak D call: TRBD2 (6 bases). Germline V lookup: CDR1 LNHDA, CDR2 SQIVND (reference sequence). This CDR3 has 14 residues. The V end was cut by 7 bases, the J end by 0 bases, with 10 bases between. CDR3 region: CASNTGSSYNEQFF. Written as DNA, the CDR3 is TGTGCCAGTAATACCGGGAGCTCCTACAATGAGCAGTTCTTC.

This clone appeared many times. The chain joins TRBV28 to TRBJ2-7; 7 bases align to TRBD1. The CDR3 totals 14 residues. Looked up from germline, CDR1 is MDHEN and CDR2 is SYDVKM. V dropped 5 bases and J dropped 0; count of bases not matched to a gene: 4. CDR3 nucleotides: TGTGCCAGCAGTAAGACAGGGATCTCCTACGAGCAGTACTTC. Amino acids: CASSKTGISYEQYF. The complete variable domain, with remaining parts taken from reference TRBV28 and TRBJ2-7, reads DVKVTQSSRYLVKRTGEKVFLECVQDMDHENMFWYRQDPGLGLRLIYFSYDVKMKEKGDIPEGYSVSREKKERFSLILESASTNQTSMYLCASSKTGISYEQYFGPGTRLTVT.

This clone was seen a few times. This chain uses TRBV18 with TRBJ2-7; D is undetermined. The CDR3 is 13 amino acids. From germline, CDR1 is KGHSH and CDR2 LQKENI. The V gene lost 6 bases and the J gene lost 2 bases, with 11 bases spanning the gap. CDR3 in amino acids: CASSPSATYEQYF. The CDR3 DNA is TGTGCCAGCTCTCCGTCAGCGACCTACGAGCAGTACTTC.

In its sample, this clone was seen a few times. The V gene is TRBV19, the J gene TRBJ1-1, with 8 nucleotides matching TRBD1. The CDR3 sequence is 13 residues long. Looked up from germline, CDR1 is LNHDA and CDR2 is SQIVND (reference sequence). J was trimmed by 1 base and V by 5 bases; bases with no gene match: 0. The CDR3 loop is CASSGQGNTEAFF. CDR3 in DNA: TGTGCCAGTAGTGGACAGGGGAACACTGAAGCTTTCTTT.

The J gene is TRBJ2-4, the V gene TRBV27, with no clear D. The germline gives CDR1 MNHEY, CDR2 SMNVEV (reference sequence). The V end was cut by 3 bases, the J end by 0 bases, with 6 bases between. The CDR3 covers 14 residues. The CDR3, as DNA: TGTGCCAGCAGTTTCTCGGGAGCCAAAAACATTCAGTACTTC. Translating gives CASSFSGAKNIQYF.

V gene TRBV7-6 combines with J gene TRBJ2-3, with 7 bases fitting TRBD2. Germline CDR1 and CDR2: SGHVS and FNYEAQ. With V trimmed by 5 bases and J by 2 bases, 10 bases remained unmatched. The CDR3 spans 16 residues. CDR3 in amino acids: CASSLEGGVPTDTQYF. CDR3 sequence (DNA): TGTGCCAGCAGCCTGGAGGGAGGGGTCCCCACAGATACGCAGTATTTT.

This clone was seen a handful of times. The chain uses TRBV7-2 and TRBJ1-1; the D gene is possibly TRBD1 (5 bases). The germline V gene encodes CDR1 SGHTA and CDR2 FQGNSA. V shed 5 bases and J shed 5 bases, with 12 bases lying between them. CDR3 length: 13 amino acids. In DNA, the CDR3 is TGTGCCAGCAGCCAACGGACAAGGACTGAAGCTTTCTTT. This gives the protein CASSQRTRTEAFF.

The rearrangement links TRBV18 to TRBJ1-1; 7 bases match TRBD1. V lost 0 bases, J lost 5 bases, and 3 bases stayed unmatched. The CDR3 runs 14 residues. Germline V gene lookup returns CDR1 KGHSH and CDR2 LQKENI. The CDR3: CASSPPGQVTEAFF. The DNA of the CDR3 is TGTGCCAGCTCACCACCTGGACAGGTGACTGAAGCTTTCTTT.

The J gene is TRBJ2-6, the V gene TRBV10-3; 8 bases are shared with TRBD1. J gave up 1 base and V 3 bases, and 2 bases lay outside the gene matches. The CDR3 runs 16 residues. The germline CDR1 and CDR2 sequences are ENHRY and SYGVKD. CDR3 DNA: TGTGCCATCAGTGAACAGGGGGGTTCTGGGGCCAACGTCCTGACTTTC. Translating gives CAISEQGGSGANVLTF.

The chain uses TRBV5-6 and TRBJ1-3; TRBD1 agrees at 8 bases. The CDR3 length is 15 residues. Per the germline V gene, CDR1 is SGHDT and CDR2 is YYEEEE. V lost 4 bases and J lost 0; bases outside the gene matches: 3. For the CDR3, the DNA is TGTGCCAGCAGCCGTCAGGGGGCCTCTGGAAACACCATATATTTT. Amino acids: CASSRQGASGNTIYF.